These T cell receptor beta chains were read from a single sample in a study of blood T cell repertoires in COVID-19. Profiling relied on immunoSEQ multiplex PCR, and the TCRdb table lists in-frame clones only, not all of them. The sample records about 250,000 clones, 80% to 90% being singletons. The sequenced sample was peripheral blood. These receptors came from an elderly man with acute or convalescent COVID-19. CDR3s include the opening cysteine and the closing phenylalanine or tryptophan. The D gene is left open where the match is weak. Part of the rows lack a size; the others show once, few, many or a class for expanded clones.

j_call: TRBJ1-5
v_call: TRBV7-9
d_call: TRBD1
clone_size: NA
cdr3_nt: TGTGCCAGCAGCCCCCAGGGGGCAGGTCAGCCCCAGCATTTT
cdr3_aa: CASSPQGAGQPQHF

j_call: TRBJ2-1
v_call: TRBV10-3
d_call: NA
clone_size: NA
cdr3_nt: TGTGCCATCAGTTTCAGTCCCGACAATGAGCAGTTCTTC
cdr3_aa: CAISFSPDNEQFF

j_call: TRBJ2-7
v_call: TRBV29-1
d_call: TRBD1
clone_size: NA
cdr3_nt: TGCAGCGACAAAGGGACAGGGGGTCAGGACGAGCAGTACTTC
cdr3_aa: CSDKGTGGQDEQYF

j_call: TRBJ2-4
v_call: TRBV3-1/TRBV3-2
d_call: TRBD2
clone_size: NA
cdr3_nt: TGTGCCAGCAGCCAAGTAACCGGGACTAGCGGGAGGTCCAAAAACATTCAGTACTTC
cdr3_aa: CASSQVTGTSGRSKNIQYF

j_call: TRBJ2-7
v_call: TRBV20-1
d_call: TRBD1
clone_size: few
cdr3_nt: TGCAGCGGGACAGGCCCCTACGAGCAGTACTTC
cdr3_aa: CSGTGPYEQYF

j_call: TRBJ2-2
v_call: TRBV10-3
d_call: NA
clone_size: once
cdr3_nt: TGTGCCATCCGAGGGGGACAGAACACCGGGGAGCTGTTTTTT
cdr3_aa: CAIRGGQNTGELFF

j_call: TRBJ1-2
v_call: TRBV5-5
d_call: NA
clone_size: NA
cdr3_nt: TGTGCCAGCAGCTTGGGCGGACAAAACTATGGCTACACCTTC
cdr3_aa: CASSLGGQNYGYTF

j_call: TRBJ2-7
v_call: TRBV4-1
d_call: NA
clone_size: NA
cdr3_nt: TGCGCCAGCAGCCAAGAAGGGAGGTTTGCTGAGCAGTACTTC
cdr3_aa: CASSQEGRFAEQYF

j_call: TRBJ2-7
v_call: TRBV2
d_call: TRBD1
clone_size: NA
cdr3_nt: TGTGCCAGCAGTGGTCAGACAGGGAAAGAGCAGTACTTC
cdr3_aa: CASSGQTGKEQYF

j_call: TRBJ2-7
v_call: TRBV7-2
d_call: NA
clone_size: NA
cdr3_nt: TGTGCCAGCAGCCCCAGGAGGGGGCAGGACTACGAGCAGTACTTC
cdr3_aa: CASSPRRGQDYEQYF

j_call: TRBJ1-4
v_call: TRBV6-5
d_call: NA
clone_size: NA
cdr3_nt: TGTGCCAGCAGACCAGGCACAACTAATGAAAAACTGTTTTTT
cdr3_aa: CASRPGTTNEKLFF

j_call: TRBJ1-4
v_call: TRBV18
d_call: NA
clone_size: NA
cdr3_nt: TGTGCCAGCTCACCGCGAGTCACAGGGTTGAATGAAAAACTGTTTTTT
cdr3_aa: CASSPRVTGLNEKLFF

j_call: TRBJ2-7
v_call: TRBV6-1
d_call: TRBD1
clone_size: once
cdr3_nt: TGTGCCAGCAGTGAAGCGGGGACAGGGAACTACGAGCAGTACTTC
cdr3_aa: CASSEAGTGNYEQYF

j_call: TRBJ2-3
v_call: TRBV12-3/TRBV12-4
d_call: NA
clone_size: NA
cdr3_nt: TGTGCCAGCAGGAGGGATACGCAGTATTTT
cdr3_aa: CASRRDTQYF

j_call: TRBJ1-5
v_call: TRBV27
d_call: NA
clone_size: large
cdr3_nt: TGTGCCAGCAGACCGCACAGGGACAATAGCAATCAGCCCCAGCATTTT
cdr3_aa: CASRPHRDNSNQPQHF

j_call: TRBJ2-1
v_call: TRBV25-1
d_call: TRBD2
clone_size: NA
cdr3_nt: TGTGCCAGCACACCTAGCGGGGGGGCCTACAATGAGCAGTTCTTC
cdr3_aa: CASTPSGGAYNEQFF

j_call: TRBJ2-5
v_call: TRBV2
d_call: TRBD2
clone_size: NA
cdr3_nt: TGTGCCAGCAAGGTTGCGGGGGGGTACCAAGAGACCCAGTACTTC
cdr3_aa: CASKVAGGYQETQYF

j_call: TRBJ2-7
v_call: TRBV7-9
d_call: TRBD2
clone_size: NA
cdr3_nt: TGTGCCAGCAGCCCCGCTAGCGGGTATTACGAGCAGTACTTC
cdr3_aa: CASSPASGYYEQYF

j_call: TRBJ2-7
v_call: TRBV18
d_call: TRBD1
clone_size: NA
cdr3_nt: TGTGCCAGCTCACCAATCGGACAGGACTACGAGCAGTACTTC
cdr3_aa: CASSPIGQDYEQYF

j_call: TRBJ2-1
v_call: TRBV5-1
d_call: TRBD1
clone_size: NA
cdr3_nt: TGCGCCAGCAGCTTGGCGGGACAGGGGTACAATGAGCAGTTCTTC
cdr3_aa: CASSLAGQGYNEQFF

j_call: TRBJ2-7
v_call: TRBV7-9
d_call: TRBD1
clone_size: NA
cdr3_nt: TGTGCCAGCAGCGGACAGGGTTACGAGCAGTACTTC
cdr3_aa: CASSGQGYEQYF

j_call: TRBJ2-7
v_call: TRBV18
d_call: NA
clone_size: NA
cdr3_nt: TGTGCCAGCTCACCAGTCGGGTTTGGATACTACGAGCAGTACTTC
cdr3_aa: CASSPVGFGYYEQYF

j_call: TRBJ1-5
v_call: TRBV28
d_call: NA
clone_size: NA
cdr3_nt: TGTGCCAGCAGTTTAAGGGGGAATAGCAATCAGCCCCAGCATTTT
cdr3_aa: CASSLRGNSNQPQHF

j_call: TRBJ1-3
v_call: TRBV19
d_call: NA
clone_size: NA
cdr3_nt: TGTGCCAGTAGTATGATGGCAACTGGAAACACCATATATTTT
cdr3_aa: CASSMMATGNTIYF

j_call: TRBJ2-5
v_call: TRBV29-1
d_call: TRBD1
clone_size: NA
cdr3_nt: TGCAGCGTTGGCGGACAGGGTGGATTCCAAGAGACCCAGTACTTC
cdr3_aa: CSVGGQGGFQETQYF

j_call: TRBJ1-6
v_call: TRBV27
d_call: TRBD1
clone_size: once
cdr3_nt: TGTGCCAGCAGGGGACAGGGGTATAATTCACCCCTCCACTTT
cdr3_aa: CASRGQGYNSPLHF

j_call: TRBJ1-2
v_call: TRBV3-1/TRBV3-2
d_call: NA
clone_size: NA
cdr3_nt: TGTGCCAGCAGCCAAGACCCCAGGGGTGGCTACACCTTC
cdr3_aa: CASSQDPRGGYTF